One and the same sample provided the 18 T cell receptor beta chains below, sequenced in a study of OX40 agonist ivuxolimab in advanced cancers. Method: immunoSEQ multiplex PCR; TCRdb's copy keeps in-frame clones and lacks some. The sample contains tens of thousands of clones, approximately 95% of which appear only once. This specimen consisted of CD4+ or CD8+ T cells sorted from blood, obtained in a trial of the OX40 agonist ivuxolimab. These receptor sequences come from an adult with an advanced solid tumor such as melanoma, head and neck, liver or kidney cancer.

This clone appeared a single time. CDR3 in DNA: TGTTCCGTTGGACAGATGGTAAACACTGAAGCTTTCTTT. Translation: CSVGQMVNTEAFF. This sequence joins TRBV28 and TRBJ1-1, with a tentative D call TRBD1 (6 bases). The CDR3 is 13 residues long. CDR1 and CDR2 from the germline V gene are MDHEN and SYDVKM.

This clone has just a few counts. V is TRBV5-1 and J is TRBJ1-1, with D perhaps TRBD1 (5 bases). V was clipped by 3 bases and J by 1 base, with 10 bases between them. This CDR3 has 14 amino acids. The germline V gene encodes CDR1 SGHRS and CDR2 YFSETQ. The CDR3 DNA sequence: TGCGCCAGCAGCTCGGGACCGGGGAACACTGAAGCTTTCTTT. Its protein is CASSSGPGNTEAFF.

The chain recombines TRBV18 with TRBJ1-5, with D possibly being TRBD1 (5 bases). Per germline, CDR1 KGHSH and CDR2 LQKENI. The germline V and J ends were trimmed by 5 bases and 8 bases, with 19 bases remaining between them. The CDR3 contains 15 residues. The CDR3 DNA is TGTGCCAGCTCATCTCTCGGACATCTATCTGAGCCCCAGCATTTT. Translation gives CASSSLGHLSEPQHF.

The J gene is TRBJ2-3, the V gene TRBV5-1; TRBD2 is a possible D gene (6 bases). The ends were cut back, 4 bases at V and 6 bases at J, with 21 bases in the middle. Germline lookup yields CDR1 SGHRS and CDR2 YFSETQ. The length of the CDR3 is 16 residues. The chain's CDR3 is CASSTGLTEEFDTQYF. The CDR3, as DNA: TGCGCCAGCAGCACCGGACTAACGGAAGAGTTTGATACGCAGTATTTT.

The chain is built from TRBV2 and TRBJ1-5; D gene ambiguous. This CDR3 comprises 14 residues. Trimming removed 1 base at V and 6 bases at J, with 10 bases between. From germline, CDR1 is SNHLY and CDR2 FYNNEI. This CDR3 reads CASSEGTEGQPQHF. Here the CDR3 DNA reads TGTGCCAGCAGTGAAGGGACGGAGGGTCAGCCCCAGCATTTT.

The chain recombines TRBV7-2 with TRBJ1-2; maybe TRBD1 (5 bases). Looked up from germline, CDR1 is SGHTA and CDR2 is FQGNSA. This CDR3 has 15 residues. The V end lost 1 base, the J end lost 2 bases, and 11 bases lay between the germline ends. The CDR3 protein is CASSLGGDQNYGYTF. In DNA, the CDR3 is TGTGCCAGCAGCTTAGGGGGGGACCAAAACTATGGCTACACCTTC.

The chain uses TRBV6-1 and TRBJ1-4; no clear D. Germline V gene lookup returns CDR1 MNHNS and CDR2 SASEGT. CDR3 size: 15 residues. The V gene lost 2 bases and the J gene lost 7 bases, with 14 bases spanning the gap. CDR3 protein: CASSEIGNDPEKLFF. DNA of the CDR3: TGTGCCAGCAGTGAAATAGGGAACGATCCTGAAAAACTGTTTTTT.

The gene calls are TRBV11-2 and TRBJ1-5; D possibly corresponds to TRBD1 (5 bases). V lost 4 bases, J lost 8 bases, and 12 bases lay in between. From germline, CDR1 is SGHAT and CDR2 FQNNGV. The CDR3 loop spans 13 amino acids. CDR3 DNA: TGTGCCAGCAGCTGGACTGGGGGGGAGCCCCAGCATTTT. This gives the protein CASSWTGGEPQHF.

In its sample, this clone was seen a few times. This sequence joins TRBV4-2 and TRBJ1-5, with 7 bases identical to TRBD1. The CDR3 contains 13 residues. J was trimmed by 5 bases and V by 4 bases; bases with no gene match: 2. Germline CDR1 is LGHNA and CDR2 is YNFKEQ. CDR3 sequence reads: CASSPDRDQPQHF. The DNA for the CDR3 is TGTGCCAGCAGCCCAGACAGGGATCAGCCCCAGCATTTT.

The chain has TRBV15 and TRBJ1-4, with 9 bases matching TRBD1. The CDR3 covers 17 residues. Germline CDR1 and CDR2: LNHNV and YYDKDF (reference sequence). The V and J ends lost 8 bases and 2 bases, in that order; junction bases with no gene match: 12. The CDR3 sequence: CATGGQQGALTNEKLFF. The DNA for the CDR3 is TGTGCCACCGGGGGTCAACAGGGGGCGCTGACTAATGAAAAACTGTTTTTT. Based on the CDR3 plus reference TRBV15 and TRBJ1-4, the full variable domain is DAMVIQNPRYQVTQFGKPVTLSCSQTLNHNVMYWYQQKSSQAPKLLFHYYDKDFNNEADTPDNFQSRRPNTSFCFLDIRSPGLGDTAMYLCATGGQQGALTNEKLFFGSGTQLSVL.

This rearrangement joins TRBV6-1 to TRBJ1-2, with D possibly being TRBD1 (5 bases). This CDR3 comprises 12 residues. Germline loops: CDR1 MNHNS, CDR2 SASEGT. V was cut by 11 bases and J by 6 bases, with 16 bases left in between. CDR3 sequence reads: CASRRGEDGYTF. CDR3 nucleotide sequence: TGTGCCTCACGGAGGGGAGAGGATGGCTACACCTTC.

This chain joins TRBV5-1 and TRBJ2-7; D unclear. With 4 bases removed from V and 3 bases from J, the gap between germline ends came to 5 bases. Germline V gene data show CDR1 as SGHRS and CDR2 as YFSETQ. The CDR3 loop spans 11 amino acids. The CDR3 DNA reads TGCGCCAGCAGCCACAACTACGAGCAGTACTTC. This encodes CASSHNYEQYF.

V is TRBV19 and J is TRBJ1-3; 7 nucleotides align to TRBD1. CDR3 length: 16 residues. Germline V CDR1 and CDR2: LNHDA, SQIVND (reference sequence). Trimming removed 6 bases from V and 0 bases from J; junction bases left unmatched: 8. CDR3 in amino acids: CASSPDRLSSGNTIYF. The CDR3 nucleotides are TGTGCCAGTAGCCCGGACAGGCTCTCCTCTGGAAACACCATATATTTT.

The chain carries TRBV18 and TRBJ1-4; no reliable D call. The V gene's germline CDR1 is KGHSH and CDR2 LQKENI. CDR3 length: 14 amino acids. Trimming removed 6 bases from V and 4 bases from J, with 12 bases in between. The CDR3 is CASSPVGVNEKLFF. For the CDR3, the DNA is TGTGCCAGCTCGCCTGTCGGAGTTAATGAAAAACTGTTTTTT.

The rearrangement links TRBV18 to TRBJ1-5; the D is unclear. Germline assignment: CDR1 KGHSH and CDR2 LQKENI. The CDR3 consists of 14 residues. V lost 3 bases to trimming and J lost 4 bases, with 10 bases between them. Here the CDR3 DNA reads TGTGCCAGCTCACCGGAACAGATTAATCAGCCCCAGCATTTT. This translates into CASSPEQINQPQHF. The full variable domain, its missing parts supplied by reference TRBV18 and TRBJ1-5, is NAGVMQNPRHLVRRRGQEARLRCSPMKGHSHVYWYRQLPEEGLKFMVYLQKENIIDESGMPKERFSAEFPKEGPSILRIQQVVRGDSAAYFCASSPEQINQPQHFGDGTRLSIL.

The chain links TRBV5-1 to TRBJ2-5; D ambiguous. The CDR3 is made up of 13 amino acids. Between the trimmed V and J ends, which lost 4 bases and 3 bases, there was a span of 10 bases. Looked up from germline, CDR1 is SGHRS and CDR2 is YFSETQ. In nucleotides, the CDR3 is TGCGCCAGCAGCCCCCAGGTTGAAGAGACCCAGTACTTC. Protein: CASSPQVEETQYF.

The chain carries TRBV27 and TRBJ2-6; the D gene is possibly TRBD1 (6 bases). The CDR3 has 15 residues. V was pared by 4 bases and J by 1 base, with 8 bases between. In germline, CDR1 is MNHEY, CDR2 SMNVEV (reference sequence). CDR3 nucleotides: TGTGCCAGCAGTTCGACAGGATCTGGGGCCAACGTCCTGACTTTC. Translating it yields CASSSTGSGANVLTF.

The chain couples TRBV28 to TRBJ2-7; 7 nucleotides match TRBD2. Germline loops: CDR1 MDHEN, CDR2 SYDVKM. This CDR3 is built from 15 residues. V lost 6 bases to trimming and J lost 3 bases; unmatched junction nucleotides: 11. The CDR3 region has the DNA TGTGCCAGCAGCCCCCAGGCCCGGGGGGACTACGAGCAGTACTTC. Protein: CASSPQARGDYEQYF.